Presented here are 29 T cell receptor beta chains from one specimen sequenced in a study of memory CD4+ T cells and cytomegalovirus serostatus. Here immunoSEQ multiplex PCR was the method, and the copy in TCRdb shows in-frame clones only, minus some. The data show 50,000 to 65,000 clones, more than 70% seen once. Single viable CD3+CD4+CD8-CD45RO+ cells were sorted as the memory CD4+ T cells. The sequencing input was memory CD4+ T cells from blood. The source is an adult in good health and CMV-seropositive.

This chain connects TRBV4-1 to TRBJ1-5; no clear D. V was shortened by 3 bases and J by 2 bases, with 20 bases between the two germline ends. Looked up from germline, CDR1 is MGHRA and CDR2 is YSYEKL. The CDR3 sequence is 18 residues long. The CDR3 protein is CASSHLGRISGGNQPQHF. The CDR3 bases are TGCGCCAGCAGCCATCTCGGACGAATTTCGGGAGGCAATCAGCCCCAGCATTTT.

This chain connects TRBV28 to TRBJ2-7, with TRBD1 matching 8 bases. V was clipped by 2 bases and J by 3 bases; unmatched bases: 6. Germline CDR1 reads MDHEN; CDR2 reads SYDVKM. The CDR3 spans 15 residues. CDR3 in amino acids: CASSLILGQGYEQYF. As DNA, the CDR3 is TGTGCCAGCAGTTTAATATTAGGACAGGGCTACGAGCAGTACTTC. The full variable domain, completed using reference TRBV28 and TRBJ2-7, is DVKVTQSSRYLVKRTGEKVFLECVQDMDHENMFWYRQDPGLGLRLIYFSYDVKMKEKGDIPEGYSVSREKKERFSLILESASTNQTSMYLCASSLILGQGYEQYFGPGTRLTVT.

A word on this clone: The same CDR3 also results from other DNA sequences found in this sample. V and J are TRBV14 and TRBJ1-1; D possibly corresponds to TRBD1 (6 bases). The V gene lost 4 bases and the J gene lost 3 bases, with 9 bases spanning the gap. The V gene's germline CDR1 is SGHDN and CDR2 FVKESK. CDR3 size: 13 residues. CDR3 nucleotides: TGTGCCAGCAGCCTACAGGGTTACACTGAAGCTTTCTTT. It specifies CASSLQGYTEAFF.

The chain employs TRBV18 and TRBJ2-5; 8 bases agree with TRBD2. CDR1 KGHSH and CDR2 LQKENI come from the germline V gene. With V trimmed by 4 bases and J by 2 bases, 9 bases remained unmatched. The CDR3 runs 16 residues. CDR3 coding DNA: TGTGCCAGCTCACGAACAGCTAGCGGGTTACAAGAGACCCAGTACTTC. Its translation: CASSRTASGLQETQYF. The full variable domain, rest sourced from reference TRBV18 and TRBJ2-5, is NAGVMQNPRHLVRRRGQEARLRCSPMKGHSHVYWYRQLPEEGLKFMVYLQKENIIDESGMPKERFSAEFPKEGPSILRIQQVVRGDSAAYFCASSRTASGLQETQYFGPGTRLLVL.

The sample holds a few counts of this clone. The gene calls are TRBV4-2 and TRBJ1-1, with unresolved D. The V end lost 0 bases, the J end lost 0 bases, and 8 bases lay between the germline ends. Germline CDR1 is LGHNA and CDR2 is YNFKEQ. This CDR3 region has 15 residues. CDR3 nucleotide sequence: TGTGCCAGCAGCCAAGATAGGACCCTGAACACTGAAGCTTTCTTT. The encoded protein is CASSQDRTLNTEAFF.

V and J are TRBV5-1 and TRBJ2-5, with D perhaps TRBD1 or TRBD2 (5 bases each). The CDR3 runs to 13 residues. Trimming cost V 2 bases and J 4 bases, with 9 bases left between them. CDR1 is SGHRS and CDR2 is YFSETQ in the germline V gene. CDR3 sequence reads: CASSLRGAETQYF. As DNA, the CDR3 is TGCGCCAGCAGCTTAAGGGGAGCAGAGACCCAGTACTTC.

V usage is TRBV5-1 and J usage is TRBJ2-7; 10 bases align to TRBD2. CDR3 size: 14 residues. The V segment lost 3 bases and the J segment 4 bases; nucleotides outside the gene matches: 4. Germline V CDR1 and CDR2: SGHRS, YFSETQ. In DNA form, the CDR3 reads TGCGCCAGCAGCTCCCTAGCGGGAGAATACGAGCAGTACTTC. Encoded protein: CASSSLAGEYEQYF. Full variable domain (outside the CDR3, taken from reference TRBV5-1 and TRBJ2-7): KAGVTQTPRYLIKTRGQQVTLSCSPISGHRSVSWYQQTPGQGLQFLFEYFSETQRNKGNFPGRFSGRQFSNSRSEMNVSTLELGDSALYLCASSSLAGEYEQYFGPGTRLTVT.

This clone was counted a single time. The chain is built from TRBV2 and TRBJ2-7; D is ambiguous. Per germline, CDR1 SNHLY and CDR2 FYNNEI. Trimming cost V 7 bases and J 1 base, with 8 bases left between them. The CDR3 runs to 12 residues. The DNA of the CDR3 is TGTGCCAGCACCTTTGGGTCCTACGAGCAGTACTTC. Amino acid sequence: CASTFGSYEQYF.

The chain links TRBV6-6 to TRBJ1-1; D is unclear. The V end lost 6 bases, the J end lost 3 bases, and 8 bases lay between the germline ends. This CDR3 has 12 residues. Germline CDR1 is MNHNY and CDR2 is SVGAGI (reference sequence). Here the CDR3 reads CASRSSDTEAFF. The CDR3 DNA reads as TGTGCCAGCAGGTCGTCGGACACTGAAGCTTTCTTT.

The chain links TRBV18 to TRBJ2-1; 7 nucleotides line up with TRBD1. The V segment lost 3 bases and the J segment 7 bases; nucleotides outside the gene matches: 6. Germline lookup yields CDR1 KGHSH and CDR2 LQKENI. This CDR3 contains 14 residues. Written as DNA, the CDR3 is TGTGCCAGCTCACCCGGCGGCAGGGGGAATGAGCAGTTCTTC. Amino acid sequence: CASSPGGRGNEQFF.

This chain uses TRBV29-1 with TRBJ2-5; 14 bases align to TRBD2. The CDR3 consists of 14 residues. The V segment lost 3 bases and the J segment 5 bases; nucleotides outside the gene matches: 2. Looked up from germline, CDR1 is SQVTM and CDR2 is ANQGSEA. This CDR3 reads CSVDRTSGGETQYF. The CDR3 bases are TGCAGCGTTGACAGGACTAGCGGGGGGGAGACCCAGTACTTC.

The gene calls are TRBV7-3 and TRBJ1-6; D might be TRBD1 (6 bases). From germline, CDR1 is SGHTA and CDR2 FQGTGA. This CDR3 contains 16 residues. V was shortened by 5 bases and J by 7 bases, with 18 bases between the two germline ends. Here the CDR3 DNA reads TGTGCCAGCAGCCGCCAGGGGCCCCATTTAAATTCACCCCTCCACTTT. The encoded protein is CASSRQGPHLNSPLHF.

V gene TRBV5-4 combines with J gene TRBJ2-7, with a weak D call TRBD1 (6 bases). The germline V gene has CDR1 SGHNT and CDR2 YYREEE (reference sequence). The CDR3 extends over 14 amino acids. The V end lost 2 bases, the J end lost 3 bases, and 12 bases lay between the germline ends. The CDR3 region is CASSFLDRGYEQYF. DNA for the CDR3: TGTGCCAGCAGCTTTCTGGACAGAGGCTACGAGCAGTACTTC. The full variable domain, rest sourced from reference TRBV5-4 and TRBJ2-7, is ETGVTQSPTHLIKTRGQQVTLRCSSQSGHNTVSWYQQALGQGPQFIFQYYREEENGRGNFPPRFSGLQFPNYSSELNVNALELDDSALYLCASSFLDRGYEQYFGPGTRLTVT.

The CDR3 DNA is TGTGCCAGCAGCTCACAGGGGGCTGAAAAACTGTTTTTT. It is translated as CASSSQGAEKLFF. The chain combines TRBV2 with TRBJ1-4; 9 bases agree with TRBD1. Germline V lookup: CDR1 SNHLY, CDR2 FYNNEI. The V gene end was trimmed by 6 bases and the J gene end by 7 bases; junction bases not matched to a gene: 3. This CDR3 is built from 13 residues.

The chain links TRBV9 to TRBJ1-1; D is unclear. Trimming pared 4 bases from V and 9 bases from J, leaving 16 bases between. Germline CDR1 is SGDLS and CDR2 is YYNGEE. The CDR3 totals 13 residues. As DNA, the CDR3 is TGTGCCAGCAGCCCCCGCTCACAAGCTAAAGCTTTCTTT. Translating gives CASSPRSQAKAFF. Combining the CDR3 with reference TRBV9 and TRBJ1-1 gives the whole variable domain DSGVTQTPKHLITATGQRVTLRCSPRSGDLSVYWYQQSLDQGLQFLIQYYNGEERAKGNILERFSAQQFPDLHSELNLSSLELGDSALYFCASSPRSQAKAFFGQGTRLTVV.

J is TRBJ2-1 and V is TRBV15; TRBD1 is a possible D gene (5 bases). The CDR3 runs to 14 residues. Germline V gene lookup returns CDR1 LNHNV and CDR2 YYDKDF (reference sequence). V lost 0 bases to trimming and J lost 11 bases, with 14 bases between them. CDR3 nucleotide sequence: TGTGCCACCAGCAGAGATCTATCCCTGGGGCAGCAGTTCTTC. It specifies CATSRDLSLGQQFF.

The gene calls are TRBV29-1 and TRBJ2-5; D is undetermined. V gave up 4 bases and J gave up 4 bases, with 10 bases separating them. The CDR3 covers 12 residues. CDR1 is SQVTM and CDR2 is ANQGSEA in the germline V gene. The CDR3 coding sequence is TGCAGCGTTGCGTGGCTTCGAGAGACCCAGTACTTC. This translates into CSVAWLRETQYF.

The rearrangement joins TRBV7-2 to TRBJ2-1; D is ambiguous. The length of the CDR3 is 13 residues. CDR1 and CDR2 from the germline V gene are SGHTA and FQGNSA. V lost 7 bases to trimming and J lost 5 bases, with 12 bases between them. The CDR3 spells CASNLDGNNEQFF. For the CDR3, the DNA is TGTGCCAGCAACCTGGACGGAAACAATGAGCAGTTCTTC.

The chain combines TRBV7-7 with TRBJ2-5, with D perhaps assigned TRBD1 or TRBD2 (6 bases each). The V gene's germline CDR1 is SSHAT and CDR2 FNYEAQ (reference sequence). This CDR3 comprises 15 residues. V was shortened by 5 bases and J by 4 bases, with 17 bases between the two germline ends. CDR3 sequence (DNA): TGTGCCAGCAGCCCCGGGGGCCCATACTCAGAGACCCAGTACTTC. Amino acids: CASSPGGPYSETQYF.

Remarks on this clone: The same CDR3 is also encoded by other DNA sequences in this sample. The chain carries TRBV2 and TRBJ2-5, with D possibly being TRBD2 (5 bases). Trimming removed 4 bases at V and 2 bases at J, with 8 bases between. The germline V gene has CDR1 SNHLY and CDR2 FYNNEI. The CDR3 covers 13 residues. The CDR3 nucleotides are TGTGCCAGCAGTGGCACTAGACAAGAGACCCAGTACTTC. Protein: CASSGTRQETQYF.

This clone was seen a single time. The V and J genes are TRBV19 and TRBJ1-3, with D possibly matching TRBD1 (5 bases). The V gene lost 7 bases and the J gene lost 0 bases, with 19 bases spanning the gap. Germline-derived CDR1 and CDR2 are LNHDA and SQIVND (reference sequence). This CDR3 is built from 17 residues. The chain's CDR3 is CASTLLGEPGSGNTIYF. The CDR3 DNA sequence: TGTGCCAGTACCTTGTTGGGGGAACCTGGCTCTGGAAACACCATATATTTT.

This clone showed up just once. Other DNA sequences in the same sample also yield this CDR3. The chain employs TRBV28 and TRBJ2-7; 7 bases align to TRBD2. This CDR3 is 13 amino acids long. Germline assignment: CDR1 MDHEN and CDR2 SYDVKM. V lost 7 bases and J lost 0; bases outside the gene matches: 3. The CDR3 loop reads CASTGGSSYEQYF. Here the CDR3 DNA reads TGTGCCAGCACCGGGGGGAGCTCCTACGAGCAGTACTTC.

The genes are TRBV6-1 and TRBJ2-2; no definite D call. CDR1 MNHNS and CDR2 SASEGT come from the germline V gene. This CDR3 is built from 13 residues. The germline V and J ends were trimmed by 3 bases and 5 bases, with 7 bases remaining between them. The CDR3 coding sequence is TGTGCCAGCAGTGAGCTCAGTACCGGGGAGCTGTTTTTT. Translation gives CASSELSTGELFF.

To note about this clone: A read error may explain this, as a much larger clone is one base away. The sample contains more than one DNA sequence encoding this CDR3. The chain joins TRBV28 to TRBJ1-2; the match to TRBD1 covers 7 bases. The germline gives CDR1 MDHEN, CDR2 SYDVKM. With V trimmed by 4 bases and J by 5 bases, 4 bases remained unmatched. The CDR3 spans 13 residues. CDR3 sequence reads: CASSSGQLYGYTF. The CDR3 bases are TGTGCCAGCAGTTCGGGACAGTTATATGGCTACACCTTC.

V is TRBV5-1 and J is TRBJ2-1, with 13 bases identical to TRBD2. The CDR3 length is 17 residues. V shed 3 bases and J 1 base; nucleotides not matched to a gene: 4. Germline CDR1 reads SGHRS; CDR2 reads YFSETQ. CDR3 in DNA: TGCGCCAGCAGCTGGACTAGCGGGAGCCCATCCTACAATGAGCAGTTCTTC. Residues: CASSWTSGSPSYNEQFF. Supplemented by reference TRBV5-1 and TRBJ2-1, the full variable domain reads KAGVTQTPRYLIKTRGQQVTLSCSPISGHRSVSWYQQTPGQGLQFLFEYFSETQRNKGNFPGRFSGRQFSNSRSEMNVSTLELGDSALYLCASSWTSGSPSYNEQFFGPGTRLTVL.

The rearrangement joins TRBV5-6 to TRBJ2-7; D might be TRBD1 (6 bases). The CDR3 runs to 16 residues. With 2 bases removed from V and 0 bases from J, the gap between germline ends came to 15 bases. The germline gives CDR1 SGHDT, CDR2 YYEEEE. The CDR3 DNA reads as TGTGCCAGCAGCTTACTTCCAGGGGAACCCTCCTACGAGCAGTACTTC. Amino acids: CASSLLPGEPSYEQYF.

V usage is TRBV5-4 and J usage is TRBJ1-3; weak D call: TRBD1 (5 bases). Looked up from germline, CDR1 is SGHNT and CDR2 is YYREEE (reference sequence). Trimming left V 4 bases short and J 2 bases short, with 19 bases between. The length of the CDR3 is 17 residues. CDR3 DNA sequence: TGTGCCAGCAGCCCGAGCTGGGGCTCGGATGCTGGAAACACCATATATTTT. Translation gives CASSPSWGSDAGNTIYF.

This clone was picked up a small number of times. CDR3 region: CSARGDEQYF. The CDR3 nucleotides read TGCAGTGCTAGAGGAGACGAGCAGTACTTC. This rearrangement joins TRBV20-1 to TRBJ2-7; D remains ambiguous. This CDR3 contains 10 residues. CDR1 DFQATT and CDR2 SNEGSKA come from the germline V gene (reference sequence). The V end lost 1 base, the J end lost 5 bases, and 3 bases lay between the germline ends.

The rearrangement uses TRBV6-1 and TRBJ2-7, with D unresolved. The V end was cut by 7 bases, the J end by 2 bases, with 12 bases between. The CDR3 runs 13 residues. The germline CDR1 and CDR2 sequences are MNHNS and SASEGT. CDR3 sequence reads: CASNLGPAYEQYF. CDR3 DNA sequence: TGTGCCAGCAATCTAGGACCGGCCTACGAGCAGTACTTC.